This is a list of T cell receptor beta chains from one sample in a study of cytomegalovirus exposure and HLA in healthy donors. Sequencing was performed with immunoSEQ multiplex PCR; in TCRdb, only in-frame clones are kept and a portion is missing. The sample includes roughly 200,000 clones, 80% to 90% of them seen just once. The sample was PBMCs. The receptors here all came from a man aged 25 to 40 in good health and CMV-seronegative. Both conserved end residues are part of each CDR3. The D gene is left open where the match is weak. Clone size is stated in some rows and not others, as once, few, many or a class when expanded.

v_call	j_call	clone_size	d_call	cdr3_aa	cdr3_nt
TRBV2	TRBJ1-5	-	-	CARSTVNGNQPQHF	TGTGCTCGTTCCACGGTCAATGGCAATCAGCCCCAGCATTTT
TRBV15	TRBJ2-1	-	TRBD1	CATREGGRSYNEQFF	TGTGCCACCCGAGAAGGGGGCAGGTCCTACAATGAGCAGTTCTTC
TRBV7-2	TRBJ1-6	-	TRBD1	CASSLSTGGWGSPLHF	TGTGCCAGCAGCTTATCGACAGGGGGCTGGGGGTCACCCCTCCACTTT
TRBV15	TRBJ2-5	few	-	CATSRYTSQETQYF	TGTGCCACCAGCAGATACACCTCCCAAGAGACCCAGTACTTC
TRBV6-6	TRBJ1-2	-	-	CASSLGASNYGYTF	TGTGCCAGCAGTTTGGGCGCTTCTAACTATGGCTACACCTTC
TRBV7-2	TRBJ2-5	-	TRBD2	CASSFSGGETQYF	TGTGCCAGCAGCTTTAGCGGGGGAGAGACCCAGTACTTC
TRBV7-9	TRBJ1-5	-	TRBD1	CASSPIQTGALSNQPQHF	TGTGCCAGCAGCCCAATTCAGACAGGGGCCCTTAGCAATCAGCCCCAGCATTTT
TRBV29-1	TRBJ2-7	-	-	CSVEWQGGSYEQYF	TGCAGCGTTGAATGGCAGGGGGGCTCCTACGAGCAGTACTTC
TRBV7-9	TRBJ2-7	-	TRBD2	CASSLYRHGGETYEQYF	TGTGCCAGCAGCCTCTACCGTCACGGGGGGGAAACCTACGAGCAGTACTTC
TRBV7-9	TRBJ2-5	-	-	CASSLGPGAQETQYF	TGTGCCAGCAGCTTAGGGCCAGGGGCCCAAGAGACCCAGTACTTC
TRBV5-1	TRBJ2-7	-	-	CASSLAGKPFYEQYF	TGCGCCAGCAGCTTGGCGGGGAAGCCCTTCTACGAGCAGTACTTC
TRBV4-1	TRBJ2-7	-	-	CASSQPAGYEQYF	TGCGCCAGCAGCCAACCTGCAGGGTACGAGCAGTACTTC
TRBV5-6	TRBJ2-2	-	TRBD1	CASSSGQFEELFF	TGTGCCAGCAGCTCGGGACAGTTTGAGGAGCTGTTTTTT
TRBV6-5	TRBJ1-1	-	-	CASSTWGGETEAFF	TGTGCCAGCAGCACCTGGGGGGGAGAGACTGAAGCTTTCTTT
TRBV7-9	TRBJ1-5	-	TRBD1	CASSSSKGQGHQPQHF	TGTGCCAGCAGTTCCTCGAAGGGACAGGGGCATCAGCCCCAGCATTTT
TRBV9	TRBJ2-2	-	-	CASSAWPTLLGFTGELFF	TGTGCCAGCAGCGCGTGGCCCACTCTGCTAGGATTTACCGGGGAGCTGTTTTTT
TRBV28	TRBJ2-7	-	TRBD2	CASSFSGGFREWYF	TGTGCCAGCAGTTTCAGCGGGGGGTTCCGGGAATGGTACTTC
TRBV28	TRBJ1-3	-	TRBD1	CASSPPRGLYTIYF	TGTGCCAGCAGTCCACCCAGGGGGTTATACACCATATATTTT
TRBV7-2	TRBJ2-5	-	-	CASSPRLVGETQYF	TGTGCCAGCAGCCCTAGACTAGTAGGAGAGACCCAGTACTTC
TRBV9	TRBJ2-7	-	-	CASSVGGGGHYEQYF	TGTGCCAGCAGCGTAGGGGGCGGGGGCCACTACGAGCAGTACTTC
TRBV13	TRBJ2-2	-	-	CASSLSQGLSYPRNTGELFF	TGTGCCAGCAGCTTAAGTCAGGGCTTAAGTTACCCGCGGAACACCGGGGAGCTGTTTTTT
TRBV5-4	TRBJ2-5	-	TRBD1	CASRGGQGEETQYF	TGTGCCAGCCGCGGCGGGCAGGGGGAAGAGACCCAGTACTTC
TRBV6-1	TRBJ1-5	-	-	CASTAGLGLNQPQHF	TGTGCCAGCACTGCAGGGTTGGGACTCAATCAGCCCCAGCATTTT
TRBV4-1	TRBJ1-5	-	TRBD1	CASSLNYRDRVSNQPQHF	TGCGCCAGCAGCCTCAACTACCGGGACAGGGTCTCCAATCAGCCCCAGCATTTT
TRBV7-3	TRBJ2-3	-	TRBD2	CASSRTSGGRDTQYF	TGTGCCAGCTCTCGTACTAGCGGGGGTAGAGATACGCAGTATTTT
TRBV2	TRBJ1-1	-	-	CASSYGRGRDTEAFF	TGTGCCAGCAGTTACGGAAGGGGTCGGGACACTGAAGCTTTCTTT
TRBV2	TRBJ1-2	-	TRBD1	CASVPPDRVGSDYGYTF	TGTGCCAGCGTACCCCCGGACAGGGTGGGGTCGGATTATGGCTACACCTTC
TRBV7-3	TRBJ2-3	once	-	CASSLILPTGATDTQYF	TGTGCCAGCAGCTTAATATTACCGACAGGAGCCACAGATACGCAGTATTTT
TRBV28	TRBJ2-7	-	-	CASSSPPQGLISYEQYF	TGTGCCAGCAGTTCCCCCCCACAGGGCCTCATCTCCTACGAGCAGTACTTC
TRBV28	TRBJ1-3	-	-	CASSKMRRGGNTIYF	TGTGCCAGCAGCAAAATGCGGCGGGGTGGAAACACCATATATTTT
TRBV11-2	TRBJ2-2	-	-	CASGQGLAGELFF	TGTGCCAGCGGTCAGGGGCTAGCCGGGGAGCTGTTTTTT
TRBV5-4	TRBJ1-1	-	-	CASSASGRTEAFF	TGTGCCAGCAGCGCGAGCGGGAGGACTGAAGCTTTCTTT
TRBV6-5	TRBJ1-6	-	-	CASREDSSYNSPLHF	TGTGCCAGCAGAGAGGACAGCTCCTATAATTCACCCCTCCACTTT
TRBV5-1	TRBJ2-1	-	TRBD2	CASSPTSGAYNEQFF	TGCGCCAGCAGCCCGACTAGCGGGGCTTACAATGAGCAGTTCTTC
TRBV6-4	TRBJ2-3	once	TRBD2	CASSQGLADTDTQYF	TGTGCCAGCAGTCAAGGACTAGCGGACACAGATACGCAGTATTTT
TRBV29-1	TRBJ2-3	-	-	CSVDLTGWRGDTQYF	TGCAGCGTTGACTTAACTGGCTGGCGGGGAGATACGCAGTATTTT
TRBV9	TRBJ2-7	once	TRBD1	CASSPRTGSGYEQYF	TGTGCCAGCAGCCCCCGGACAGGCTCCGGGTACGAGCAGTACTTC
TRBV7-2	TRBJ2-5	-	-	CASSLGPGSGAQETQYF	TGTGCCAGCAGCTTAGGTCCGGGGTCAGGTGCCCAAGAGACCCAGTACTTC
TRBV7-2	TRBJ1-1	-	-	CASRPGQILNTEAFF	TGTGCCAGCAGACCCGGACAGATTTTGAACACTGAAGCTTTCTTT
TRBV5-1	TRBJ1-2	-	-	CASSEFGQSYGYTF	TGCGCCAGCAGCGAGTTCGGACAGTCATATGGCTACACCTTC
TRBV7-8	TRBJ2-3	-	TRBD1	CASSSETGGKSRTQYF	TGTGCCAGCAGCTCCGAAACAGGGGGCAAATCAAGAACGCAGTATTTT
TRBV5-5	TRBJ2-6	-	-	CASSSSEASVLTF	TGTGCCAGCAGCTCCTCTGAGGCCAGCGTCCTGACTTTC
TRBV2	TRBJ2-3	-	TRBD1	CASKRQGAYTDTQYF	TGTGCCAGCAAACGACAGGGCGCTTACACAGATACGCAGTATTTT
TRBV5-1	TRBJ2-5	-	-	CASRILGAYQETQYF	TGCGCCAGCAGGATTCTAGGGGCGTACCAAGAGACCCAGTACTTC
TRBV9	TRBJ1-1	-	TRBD1	CASSGRQGIMNTEAFF	TGTGCCAGCAGCGGCCGACAGGGTATCATGAACACTGAAGCTTTCTTT
TRBV6-6	TRBJ1-2	-	-	CASSNVQGLSYGYTF	TGTGCCAGCAGTAACGTACAGGGCTTATCCTATGGCTACACCTTC
TRBV7-9	TRBJ2-3	-	TRBD2	CSSSLTGRGGRTDTQYF	TGTTCCAGCAGCTTGACGGGGCGGGGGGGCCGAACAGATACGCAGTATTTT
TRBV10-3	TRBJ2-7	-	TRBD1	CAIKSGQGRYEQYF	TGTGCCATCAAATCGGGACAGGGGCGCTACGAGCAGTACTTC
TRBV27	TRBJ1-2	-	TRBD1	CASTTPGTGVYGYTF	TGTGCCAGCACCACACCGGGGACAGGGGTGTACGGCTACACCTTC
TRBV9	TRBJ1-5	-	TRBD1	CASSSGQGIDQPQHF	TGTGCCAGCAGCTCGGGACAGGGTATCGATCAGCCCCAGCATTTT
TRBV6-5	TRBJ1-1	-	-	CATRVLMNTEAFF	TGTGCCACCAGGGTACTCATGAACACTGAAGCTTTCTTT
TRBV2	TRBJ2-5	few	-	CASSGDLFQGSTETQYF	TGTGCCAGCTCGGGGGACTTGTTTCAGGGTTCAACAGAGACCCAGTACTTC
TRBV5-1	TRBJ2-5	few	TRBD2	CASSSGLAGPQETQYF	TGCGCCAGCAGCTCAGGACTAGCGGGGCCCCAAGAGACCCAGTACTTC
TRBV7-8	TRBJ2-5	-	TRBD2	CASSNQRGGGETQYF	TGTGCCAGCAGCAACCAGCGGGGGGGCGGAGAGACCCAGTACTTC
TRBV5-5	TRBJ1-6	once	-	CASSSLFLSSYNSPLHF	TGTGCCAGCAGCTCTCTATTCCTGAGCTCCTATAATTCACCCCTCCACTTT
TRBV29-1	TRBJ2-1	-	TRBD2	CSVLDRKGLAGGNEQFF	TGCAGCGTTCTAGACCGAAAGGGACTAGCGGGGGGTAATGAGCAGTTCTTC
TRBV19	TRBJ2-2	-	TRBD2	CASSPGLNTGELFF	TGTGCCAGTAGCCCGGGACTAAACACCGGGGAGCTGTTTTTT
TRBV5-6	TRBJ2-7	few	TRBD2	CASSLDGGADEQYF	TGTGCCAGCAGCTTGGACGGGGGGGCTGACGAGCAGTACTTC
TRBV6-5	TRBJ1-6	once	TRBD1	CAIGGTGGYNSPLHF	TGTGCCATCGGGGGGACAGGAGGGTATAATTCACCCCTCCACTTT